This T cell receptor (beta chain) emerged from a study of OX40 agonist ivuxolimab in advanced cancers. Study background: Patients in dose escalation had liver, melanoma, kidney or head and neck cancers.

Study results and limitations: Researchers did not establish what antigens the expanded peripheral T cells target. On average, CD8+ T cells showed a greater number of expanded clones than CD4+.

Repertoires were generated with immunoSEQ multiplex PCR, while TCRdb's copy carries only in-frame clones and drops some. Of tens of thousands of clones listed, 65% to 90% were seen once; the top ten hold 0.7%. The CDR3 is made up of 15 amino acids. CDR1 is MGHRA and CDR2 is YSYEKL in the germline V gene. Trimming removed 2 bases at V and 5 bases at J, with 15 bases between. As for this clone: As yet, its antigen is unknown. This specimen includes other DNA sequences encoding the same CDR3.

Blood sampling was done at baseline, cycle 4 day 1, and cycle 7 day 1. This receptor was identified in an adult with an advanced solid tumor such as melanoma, head and neck, liver or kidney cancer. This specimen consisted of CD4+ or CD8+ T cells sorted from blood, obtained in a trial of the OX40 agonist ivuxolimab. This chain joins TRBV4-1 and TRBJ2-5, with a weak D call TRBD2 (5 bases). Here the CDR3 reads CASSQFGSAQETQYF. CDR3 coding DNA: TGCGCCAGCAGCCAATTCGGTAGCGCGCAGGAGACCCAGTACTTC.